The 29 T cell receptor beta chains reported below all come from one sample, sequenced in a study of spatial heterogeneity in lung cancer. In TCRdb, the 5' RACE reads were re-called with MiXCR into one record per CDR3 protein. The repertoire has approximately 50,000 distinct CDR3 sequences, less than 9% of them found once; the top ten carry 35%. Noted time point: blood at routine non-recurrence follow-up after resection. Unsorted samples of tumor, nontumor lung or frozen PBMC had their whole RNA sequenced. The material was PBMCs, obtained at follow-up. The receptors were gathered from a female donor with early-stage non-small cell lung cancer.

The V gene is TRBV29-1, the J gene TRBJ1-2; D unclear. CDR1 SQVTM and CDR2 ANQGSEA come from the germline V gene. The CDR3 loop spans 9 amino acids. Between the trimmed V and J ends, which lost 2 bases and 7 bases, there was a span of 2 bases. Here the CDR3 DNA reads TGCAGCGTTGAATTTGGCTACACCTTC. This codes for CSVEFGYTF.

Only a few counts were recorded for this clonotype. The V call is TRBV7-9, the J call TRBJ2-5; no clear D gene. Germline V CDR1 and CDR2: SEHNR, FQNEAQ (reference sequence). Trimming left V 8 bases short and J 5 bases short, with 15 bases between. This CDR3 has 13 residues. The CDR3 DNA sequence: TGTGCCAGCCCCCTTAATCGGTTGGAGACCCAGTACTTC. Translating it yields CASPLNRLETQYF.

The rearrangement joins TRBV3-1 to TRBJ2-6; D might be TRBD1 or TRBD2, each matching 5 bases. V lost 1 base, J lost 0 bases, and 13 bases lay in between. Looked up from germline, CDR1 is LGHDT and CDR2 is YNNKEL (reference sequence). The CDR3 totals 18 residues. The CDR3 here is CASSQGVGEYSGANVLTF. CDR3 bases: TGTGCCAGCAGCCAAGGAGTGGGGGAATACTCTGGGGCCAACGTCCTGACTTTC.

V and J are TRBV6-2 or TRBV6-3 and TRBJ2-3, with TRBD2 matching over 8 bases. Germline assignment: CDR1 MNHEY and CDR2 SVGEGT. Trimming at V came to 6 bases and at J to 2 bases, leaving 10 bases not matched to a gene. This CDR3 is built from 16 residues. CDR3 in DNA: TGTGCCAGCAGCCGAACAAACGGGGGGGCCACAGATACGCAGTATTTT. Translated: CASSRTNGGATDTQYF.

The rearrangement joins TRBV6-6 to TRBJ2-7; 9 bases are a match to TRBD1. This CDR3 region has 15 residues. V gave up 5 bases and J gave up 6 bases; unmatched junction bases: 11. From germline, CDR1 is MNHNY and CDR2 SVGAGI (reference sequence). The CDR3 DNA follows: TGTGCCAGCAGTACCATGGGACAGGGCTGGTCCGAGCAGTACTTC. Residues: CASSTMGQGWSEQYF.

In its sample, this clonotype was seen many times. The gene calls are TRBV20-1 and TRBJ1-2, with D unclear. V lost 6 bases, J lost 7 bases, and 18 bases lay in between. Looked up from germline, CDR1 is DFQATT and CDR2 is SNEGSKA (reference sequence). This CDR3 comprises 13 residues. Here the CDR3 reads CSAPWVRGGGYTF. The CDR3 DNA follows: TGCAGTGCCCCCTGGGTACGGGGTGGTGGCTACACCTTC.

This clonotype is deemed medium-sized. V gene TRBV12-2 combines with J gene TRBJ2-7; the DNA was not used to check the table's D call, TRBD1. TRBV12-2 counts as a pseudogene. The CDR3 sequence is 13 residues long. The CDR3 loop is CASRLRQGYEQYF. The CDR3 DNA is TGTGCAAGTCGCCTAAGACAGGGCTACGAGCAGTACTTC.

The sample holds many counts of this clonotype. CDR3 in amino acids: CASSYRGQRRAGELFF. CDR3 sequence (DNA): TGTGCCAGCAGCTACCGGGGACAGAGAAGGGCCGGGGAGCTGTTTTTT. The V gene is TRBV7-9, the J gene TRBJ2-2; 7 bases fit TRBD1. The V segment lost 4 bases and the J segment 6 bases; nucleotides outside the gene matches: 11. The germline V gene has CDR1 SEHNR and CDR2 FQNEAQ (reference sequence). This CDR3 has 16 residues.

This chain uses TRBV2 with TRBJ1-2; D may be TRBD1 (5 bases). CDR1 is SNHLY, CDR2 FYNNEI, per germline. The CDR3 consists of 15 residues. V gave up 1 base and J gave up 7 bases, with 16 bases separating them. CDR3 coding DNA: TGTGCCAGCAGTGAAGGCCTGCGGGGCGTAACTGGCTACACCTTC. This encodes CASSEGLRGVTGYTF.

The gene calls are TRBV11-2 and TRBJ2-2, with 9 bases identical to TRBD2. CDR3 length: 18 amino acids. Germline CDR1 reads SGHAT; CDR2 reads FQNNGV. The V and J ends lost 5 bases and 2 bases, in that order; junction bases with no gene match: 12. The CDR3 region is CASSPLALAGTNTGELFF. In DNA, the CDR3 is TGTGCCAGCAGCCCCCTCGCGCTAGCGGGGACCAACACCGGGGAGCTGTTTTTT.

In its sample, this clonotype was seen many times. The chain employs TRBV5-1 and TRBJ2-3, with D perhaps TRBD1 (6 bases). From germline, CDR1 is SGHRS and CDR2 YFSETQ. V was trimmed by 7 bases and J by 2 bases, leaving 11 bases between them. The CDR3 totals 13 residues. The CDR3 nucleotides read TGCGCCAGCGCCCAGGGGTCCACAGATACGCAGTATTTT. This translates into CASAQGSTDTQYF.

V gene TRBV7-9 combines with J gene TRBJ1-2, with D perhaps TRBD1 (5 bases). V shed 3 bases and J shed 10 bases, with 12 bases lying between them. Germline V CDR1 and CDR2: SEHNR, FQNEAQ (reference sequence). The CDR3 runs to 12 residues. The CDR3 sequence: CASSFSQGDYTF. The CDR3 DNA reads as TGTGCCAGCAGCTTTTCCCAGGGCGACTACACCTTC.

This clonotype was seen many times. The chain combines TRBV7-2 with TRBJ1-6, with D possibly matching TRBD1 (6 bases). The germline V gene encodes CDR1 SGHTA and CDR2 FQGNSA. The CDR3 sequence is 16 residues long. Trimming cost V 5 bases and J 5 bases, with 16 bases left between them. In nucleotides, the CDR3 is TGTGCCAGCAGCACGAGAGCAGGGGCGAATAATTCACCCCTCCACTTT. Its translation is CASSTRAGANNSPLHF. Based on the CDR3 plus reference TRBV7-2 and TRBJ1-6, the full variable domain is GAGVSQSPSNKVTEKGKDVELRCDPISGHTALYWYRQSLGQGLEFLIYFQGNSAPDKSGLPSDRFSAERTGGSVSTLTIQRTQQEDSAVYLCASSTRAGANNSPLHFGNGTRLTVT.

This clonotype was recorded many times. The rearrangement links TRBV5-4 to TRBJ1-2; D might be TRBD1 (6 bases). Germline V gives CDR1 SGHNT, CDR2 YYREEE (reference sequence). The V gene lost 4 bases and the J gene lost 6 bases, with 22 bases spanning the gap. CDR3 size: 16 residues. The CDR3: CASSPYRDGLIDGYTF. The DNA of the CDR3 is TGTGCCAGCAGCCCTTACAGGGATGGGCTTATCGATGGCTACACCTTC.

The DNA of the CDR3 is TGTGCCAGCAGCTTCGGAGGGACCGAAAATTCACCCCTCCACTTT. It codes for CASSFGGTENSPLHF. The J gene is TRBJ1-6, the V gene TRBV7-9, with D perhaps TRBD1 (5 bases). Germline values: CDR1 SEHNR, CDR2 FQNEAQ (reference sequence). The CDR3 extends over 15 amino acids. Between the trimmed V and J ends, which lost 3 bases and 7 bases, there was a span of 13 bases.

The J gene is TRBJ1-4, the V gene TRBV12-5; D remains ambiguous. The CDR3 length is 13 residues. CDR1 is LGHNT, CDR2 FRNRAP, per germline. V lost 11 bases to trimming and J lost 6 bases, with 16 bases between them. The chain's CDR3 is CADDEARDEKLFF. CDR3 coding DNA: TGTGCTGACGACGAGGCGCGGGATGAAAAACTGTTTTTT.

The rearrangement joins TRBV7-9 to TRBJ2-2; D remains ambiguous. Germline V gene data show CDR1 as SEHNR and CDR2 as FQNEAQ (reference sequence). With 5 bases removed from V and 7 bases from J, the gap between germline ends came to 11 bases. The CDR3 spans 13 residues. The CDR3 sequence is CASSQNTGGELFF. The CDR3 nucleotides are TGTGCCAGCAGCCAGAACACGGGCGGGGAGCTGTTTTTT.

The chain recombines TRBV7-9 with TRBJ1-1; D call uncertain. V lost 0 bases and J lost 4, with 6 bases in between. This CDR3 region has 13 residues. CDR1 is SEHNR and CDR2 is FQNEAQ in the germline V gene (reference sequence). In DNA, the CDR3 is TGTGCCAGCAGCTTAGCCGGGCCCACTGAAGCTTTCTTT. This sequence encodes CASSLAGPTEAFF. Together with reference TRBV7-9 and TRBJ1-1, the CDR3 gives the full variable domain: DTGVSQNPRHKITKRGQNVTFRCDPISEHNRLYWYRQTLGQGPEFLTYFQNEAQLEKSRLLSDRFSAERPKGSFSTLEIQRTEQGDSAMYLCASSLAGPTEAFFGQGTRLTVV.

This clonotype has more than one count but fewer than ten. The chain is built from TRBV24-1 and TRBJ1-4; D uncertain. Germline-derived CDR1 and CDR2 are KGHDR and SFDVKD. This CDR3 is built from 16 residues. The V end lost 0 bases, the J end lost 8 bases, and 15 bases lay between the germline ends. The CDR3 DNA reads TGTGCCACCAGTGATTTGGGTCGGCGGTGGGAGGAAAAACTGTTTTTT. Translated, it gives CATSDLGRRWEEKLFF.

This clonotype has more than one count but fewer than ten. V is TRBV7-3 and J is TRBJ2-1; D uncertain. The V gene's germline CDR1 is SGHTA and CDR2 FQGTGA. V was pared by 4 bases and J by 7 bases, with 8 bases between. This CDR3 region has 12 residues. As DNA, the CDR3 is TGTGCCAGCAGCTCACCCCAAAATGAGCAGTTCTTC. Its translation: CASSSPQNEQFF. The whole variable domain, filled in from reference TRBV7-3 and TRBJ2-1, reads GAGVSQTPSNKVTEKGKYVELRCDPISGHTALYWYRQSLGQGPEFLIYFQGTGAADDSGLPNDRFFAVRPEGSVSTLKIQRTERGDSAVYLCASSSPQNEQFFGPGTRLTVL.

In nucleotides, the CDR3 is TGTGCCAGCAGCTTAATAGGGCTCGCCAGCTACGAGCAGTACTTC. Encoded protein: CASSLIGLASYEQYF. V is TRBV7-9 and J is TRBJ2-7; D not certain. Germline V gene sequence: CDR1 SEHNR, CDR2 FQNEAQ (reference sequence). The length of the CDR3 is 15 residues. V was trimmed by 2 bases and J by 3 bases, leaving 14 bases between them.

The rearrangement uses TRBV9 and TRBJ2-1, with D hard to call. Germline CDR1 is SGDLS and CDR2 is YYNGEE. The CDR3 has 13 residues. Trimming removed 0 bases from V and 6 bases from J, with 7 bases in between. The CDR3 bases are TGTGCCAGCAGCGTAGCTACGGGCAATGAGCAGTTCTTC. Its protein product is CASSVATGNEQFF.

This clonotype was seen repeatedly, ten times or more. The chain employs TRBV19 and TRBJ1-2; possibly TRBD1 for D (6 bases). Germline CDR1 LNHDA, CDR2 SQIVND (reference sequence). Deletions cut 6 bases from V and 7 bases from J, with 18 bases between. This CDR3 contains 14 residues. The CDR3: CASRPRQALGGYTF. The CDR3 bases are TGTGCCAGTAGACCCAGACAGGCCCTCGGTGGCTACACCTTC.

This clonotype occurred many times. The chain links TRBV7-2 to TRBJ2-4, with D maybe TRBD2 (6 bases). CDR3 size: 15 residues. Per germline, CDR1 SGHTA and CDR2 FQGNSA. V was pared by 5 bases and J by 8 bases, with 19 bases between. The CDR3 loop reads CASSPGFREWYIQYF. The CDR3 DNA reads TGTGCCAGCAGCCCGGGATTCCGGGAGTGGTACATTCAGTACTTC.

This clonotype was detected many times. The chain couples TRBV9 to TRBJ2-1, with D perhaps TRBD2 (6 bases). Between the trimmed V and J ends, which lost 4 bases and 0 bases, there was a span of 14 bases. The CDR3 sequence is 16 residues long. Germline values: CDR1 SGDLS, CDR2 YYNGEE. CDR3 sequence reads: CASSWDSSSSYNEQFF. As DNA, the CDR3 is TGTGCCAGCAGCTGGGACTCCTCGAGCTCCTACAATGAGCAGTTCTTC.

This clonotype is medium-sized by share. The DNA for the CDR3 is TGCAGTGCTAGTCCACGAGCGGGGGGCTCCTACGAGCAGTACTTC. It codes for CSASPRAGGSYEQYF. The chain carries TRBV20-1 and TRBJ2-7; TRBD2 aligns across 9 bases. Germline V gene lookup returns CDR1 DFQATT and CDR2 SNEGSKA (reference sequence). J was trimmed by 0 bases and V by 3 bases; bases with no gene match: 6. The CDR3 is made up of 15 amino acids.

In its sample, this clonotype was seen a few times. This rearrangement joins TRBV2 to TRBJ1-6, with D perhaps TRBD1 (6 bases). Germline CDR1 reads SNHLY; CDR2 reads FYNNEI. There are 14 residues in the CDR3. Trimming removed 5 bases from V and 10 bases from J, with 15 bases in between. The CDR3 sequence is CASSLRAGESPLHF. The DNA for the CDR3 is TGTGCCAGCAGTTTAAGGGCAGGGGAGTCACCCCTCCACTTT.

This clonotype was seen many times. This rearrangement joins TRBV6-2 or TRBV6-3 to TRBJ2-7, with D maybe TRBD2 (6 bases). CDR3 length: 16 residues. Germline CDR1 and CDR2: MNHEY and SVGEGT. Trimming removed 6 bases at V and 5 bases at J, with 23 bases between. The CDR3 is CASSHPARLEMDEQYF. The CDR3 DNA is TGTGCCAGCAGCCACCCCGCCCGACTAGAAATGGACGAGCAGTACTTC.

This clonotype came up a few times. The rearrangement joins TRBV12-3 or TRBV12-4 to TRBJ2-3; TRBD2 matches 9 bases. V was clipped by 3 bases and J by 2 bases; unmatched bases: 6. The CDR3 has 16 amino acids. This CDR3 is CASSLLAGSPTDTQYF. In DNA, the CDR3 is TGTGCCAGCAGTTTGCTAGCGGGATCTCCCACAGATACGCAGTATTTT.